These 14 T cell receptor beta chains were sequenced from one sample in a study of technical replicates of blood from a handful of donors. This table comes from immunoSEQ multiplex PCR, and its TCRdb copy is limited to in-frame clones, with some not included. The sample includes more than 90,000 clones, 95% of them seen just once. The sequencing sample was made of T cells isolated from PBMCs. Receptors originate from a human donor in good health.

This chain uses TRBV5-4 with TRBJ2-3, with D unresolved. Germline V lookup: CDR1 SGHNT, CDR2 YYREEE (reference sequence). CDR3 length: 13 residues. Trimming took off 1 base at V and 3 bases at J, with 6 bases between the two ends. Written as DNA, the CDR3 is TGTGCCAGCAGCTTGAGAGCAACAGATACGCAGTATTTT. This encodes CASSLRATDTQYF.

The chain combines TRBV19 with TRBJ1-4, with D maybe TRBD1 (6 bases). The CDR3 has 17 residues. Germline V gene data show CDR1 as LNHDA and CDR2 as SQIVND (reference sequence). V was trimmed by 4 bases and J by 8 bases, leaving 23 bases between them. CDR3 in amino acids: CASSTTLYRVRKEKLFF. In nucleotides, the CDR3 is TGTGCCAGTAGTACTACCCTTTACAGGGTACGGAAAGAAAAACTGTTTTTT.

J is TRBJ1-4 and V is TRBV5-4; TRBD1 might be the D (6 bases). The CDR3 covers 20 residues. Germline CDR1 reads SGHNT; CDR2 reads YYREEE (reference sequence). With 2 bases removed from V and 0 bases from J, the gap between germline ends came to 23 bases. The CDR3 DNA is TGTGCCAGCAGCTTTACGCAGGGACACTTGAGGGGTGCAACTAATGAAAAACTGTTTTTT. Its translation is CASSFTQGHLRGATNEKLFF.

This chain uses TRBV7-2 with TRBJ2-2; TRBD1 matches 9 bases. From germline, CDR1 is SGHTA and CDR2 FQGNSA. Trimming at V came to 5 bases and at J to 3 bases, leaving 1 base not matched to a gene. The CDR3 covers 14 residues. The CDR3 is CASSGTGYTGELFF. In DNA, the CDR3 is TGTGCCAGCAGCGGGACAGGGTACACCGGGGAGCTGTTTTTT.

The CDR3 coding sequence is TGTGCCAGTAGTAATGCGGGCCCTTCCTACGAGCAGTACTTC. Protein sequence: CASSNAGPSYEQYF. The chain employs TRBV19 and TRBJ2-7; a possible D gene is TRBD2 (5 bases). The CDR3 sequence is 14 residues long. Germline CDR1 and CDR2: LNHDA and SQIVND (reference sequence). V dropped 4 bases and J dropped 1 base, with 11 bases sitting between them.

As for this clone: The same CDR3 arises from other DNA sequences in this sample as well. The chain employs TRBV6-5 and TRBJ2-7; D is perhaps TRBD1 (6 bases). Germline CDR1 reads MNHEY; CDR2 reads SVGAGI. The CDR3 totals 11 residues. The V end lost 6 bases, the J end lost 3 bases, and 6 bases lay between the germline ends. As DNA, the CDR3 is TGTGCCAGCAGACAGGGCTACGAGCAGTACTTC. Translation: CASRQGYEQYF.

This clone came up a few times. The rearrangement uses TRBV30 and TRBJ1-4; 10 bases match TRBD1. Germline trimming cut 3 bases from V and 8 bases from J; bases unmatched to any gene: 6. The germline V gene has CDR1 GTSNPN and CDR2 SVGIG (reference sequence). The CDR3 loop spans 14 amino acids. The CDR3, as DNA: TGTGCCTGGAGAACGACAGGGGGCATGGAAAAACTGTTTTTT. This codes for CAWRTTGGMEKLFF.

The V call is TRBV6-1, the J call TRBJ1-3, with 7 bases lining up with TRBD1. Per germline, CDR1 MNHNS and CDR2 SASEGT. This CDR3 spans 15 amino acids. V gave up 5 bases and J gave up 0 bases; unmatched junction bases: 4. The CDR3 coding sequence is TGTGCCAGCAGTAAGGACAGGCTCTCTGGAAACACCATATATTTT. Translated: CASSKDRLSGNTIYF.

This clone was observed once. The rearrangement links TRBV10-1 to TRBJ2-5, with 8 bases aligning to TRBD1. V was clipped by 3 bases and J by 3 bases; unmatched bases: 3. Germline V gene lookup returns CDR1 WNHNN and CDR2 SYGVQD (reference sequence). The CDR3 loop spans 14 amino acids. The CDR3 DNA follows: TGCGCCAGCAGTGACTTGGGACAGGAAGAGACCCAGTACTTC. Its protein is CASSDLGQEETQYF.

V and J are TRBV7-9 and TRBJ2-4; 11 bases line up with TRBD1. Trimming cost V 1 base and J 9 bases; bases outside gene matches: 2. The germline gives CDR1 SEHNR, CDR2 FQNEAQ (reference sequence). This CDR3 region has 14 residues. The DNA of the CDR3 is TGTGCCAGCAGCTTAGGGGGACAGGGGGGCATTCAGTACTTC. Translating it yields CASSLGGQGGIQYF. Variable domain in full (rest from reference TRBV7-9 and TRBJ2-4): DTGVSQNPRHKITKRGQNVTFRCDPISEHNRLYWYRQTLGQGPEFLTYFQNEAQLEKSRLLSDRFSAERPKGSFSTLEIQRTEQGDSAMYLCASSLGGQGGIQYFGAGTRLSVL.

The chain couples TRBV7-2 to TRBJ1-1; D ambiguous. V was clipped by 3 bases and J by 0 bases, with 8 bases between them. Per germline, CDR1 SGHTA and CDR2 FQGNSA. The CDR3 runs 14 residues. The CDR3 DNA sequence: TGTGCCAGCAGCTTGGTAGAAATGAACACTGAAGCTTTCTTT. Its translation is CASSLVEMNTEAFF.

CDR3 in amino acids: CASSGSETQYF. CDR3 in DNA: TGTGCCAGCAGCGGGAGTGAGACCCAGTACTTC. The rearrangement joins TRBV6-6 to TRBJ2-5, with D possibly matching TRBD2 (6 bases). CDR1 is MNHNY, CDR2 SVGAGI, per germline (reference sequence). Trimming left V 6 bases short and J 5 bases short, with 7 bases between. The CDR3 runs to 11 residues.

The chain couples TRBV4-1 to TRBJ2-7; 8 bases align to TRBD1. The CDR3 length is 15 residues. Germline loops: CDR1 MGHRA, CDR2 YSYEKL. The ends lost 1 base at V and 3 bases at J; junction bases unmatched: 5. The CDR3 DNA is TGCGCCAGCAGCCAAGGGCAGGGGGCTATCTACGAGCAGTACTTC. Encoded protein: CASSQGQGAIYEQYF.

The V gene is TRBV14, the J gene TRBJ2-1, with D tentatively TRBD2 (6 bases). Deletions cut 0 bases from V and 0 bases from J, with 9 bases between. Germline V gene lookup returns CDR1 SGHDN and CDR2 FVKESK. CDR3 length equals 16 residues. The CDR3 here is CASSQDPAGSYNEQFF. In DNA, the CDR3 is TGTGCCAGCAGCCAAGATCCAGCGGGCTCCTACAATGAGCAGTTCTTC.